This T cell receptor (beta chain) was sequenced for a study of shared clonotypes between healthy human individuals. Here immunoSEQ multiplex PCR was the method, and the copy in TCRdb shows in-frame clones only, minus some. The sample shows roughly 1,000,000 clones, 75% to 80% of them seen only once. This CDR3 comprises 15 residues. V lost 2 bases, J lost 0 bases, and 4 bases stayed unmatched. CDR1 and CDR2 from the germline V gene are MDHEN and SYDVKM. The J gene is TRBJ2-7, the V gene TRBV28, with TRBD2 matching over 7 bases. Sequenced: memory CD4+ T cells from PBMCs. Subset given: CD45RA-negative fraction. The clonotype comes from a man younger than 30 in good health. Some clones in this sample may be carry-over from other donors' samples. CDR3 sequence: CASSLGGRGSYEQYF. Here the CDR3 DNA reads TGTGCCAGCAGTTTAGGCGGGAGAGGCTCCTACGAGCAGTACTTC.